This T cell receptor beta chain was observed in a study of T cell changes during pregnancy in multiple sclerosis. TCRdb's copy holds only in-frame clones and misses some; the assay was immunoSEQ multiplex PCR. This table has 69,000 or so clones, 85% to 95% appearing once. This material consisted of peripheral blood, taken before pregnancy. The sequence derives from a female donor with multiple sclerosis, enrolled in a pregnancy study.

CDR3 sequence reads: CASTTTGNTEAFF. CDR3 DNA: TGTGCCAGCACCACGACAGGGAACACTGAAGCTTTCTTT. This chain uses TRBV7-2 with TRBJ1-1; possibly TRBD1 for D (6 bases). The CDR3 totals 13 residues. V was cut by 7 bases and J by 1 base, with 10 bases left in between. Germline V CDR1 and CDR2: SGHTA, FQGNSA.